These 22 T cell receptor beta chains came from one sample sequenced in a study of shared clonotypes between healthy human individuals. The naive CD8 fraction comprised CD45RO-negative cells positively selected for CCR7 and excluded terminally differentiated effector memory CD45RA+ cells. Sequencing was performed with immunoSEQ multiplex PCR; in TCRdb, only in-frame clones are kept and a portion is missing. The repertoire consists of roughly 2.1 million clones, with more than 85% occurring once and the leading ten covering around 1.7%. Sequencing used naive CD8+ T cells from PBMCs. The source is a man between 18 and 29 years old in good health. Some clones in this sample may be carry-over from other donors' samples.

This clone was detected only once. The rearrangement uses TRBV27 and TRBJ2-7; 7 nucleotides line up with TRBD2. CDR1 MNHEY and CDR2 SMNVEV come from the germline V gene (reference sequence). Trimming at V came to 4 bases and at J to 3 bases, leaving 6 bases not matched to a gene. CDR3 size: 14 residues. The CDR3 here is CASSWAGAFYEQYF. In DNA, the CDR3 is TGTGCCAGCAGTTGGGCGGGAGCTTTCTACGAGCAGTACTTC.

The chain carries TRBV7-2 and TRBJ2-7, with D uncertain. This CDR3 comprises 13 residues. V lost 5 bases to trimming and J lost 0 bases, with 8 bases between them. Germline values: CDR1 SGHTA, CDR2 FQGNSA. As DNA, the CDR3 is TGTGCCAGCAGCCGCCCGCCCTCCTACGAGCAGTACTTC. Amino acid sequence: CASSRPPSYEQYF.

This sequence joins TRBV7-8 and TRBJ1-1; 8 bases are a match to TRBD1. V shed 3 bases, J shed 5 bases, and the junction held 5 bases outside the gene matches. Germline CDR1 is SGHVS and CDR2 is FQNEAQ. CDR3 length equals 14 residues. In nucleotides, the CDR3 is TGTGCCAGCAGCTTGACAGGGGCCGGTACTGAAGCTTTCTTT. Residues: CASSLTGAGTEAFF.

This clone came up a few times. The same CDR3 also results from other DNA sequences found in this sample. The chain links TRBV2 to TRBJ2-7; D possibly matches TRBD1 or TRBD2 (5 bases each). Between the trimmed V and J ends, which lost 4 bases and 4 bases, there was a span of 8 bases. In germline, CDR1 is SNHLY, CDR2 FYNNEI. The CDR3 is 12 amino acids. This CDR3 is CASSVRGYEQYF. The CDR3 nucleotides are TGTGCCAGCAGTGTGAGGGGTTACGAGCAGTACTTC.

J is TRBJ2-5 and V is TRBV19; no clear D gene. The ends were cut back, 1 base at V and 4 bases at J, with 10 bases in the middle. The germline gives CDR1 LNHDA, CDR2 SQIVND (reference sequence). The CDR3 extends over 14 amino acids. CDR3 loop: CASSIVIGSETQYF. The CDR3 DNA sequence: TGTGCCAGTAGTATAGTCATAGGGTCAGAGACCCAGTACTTC.

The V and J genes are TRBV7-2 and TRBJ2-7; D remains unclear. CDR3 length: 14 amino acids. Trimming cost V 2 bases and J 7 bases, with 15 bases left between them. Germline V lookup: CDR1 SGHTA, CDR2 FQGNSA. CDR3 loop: CASSLRSLPLEQYF. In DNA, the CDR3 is TGTGCCAGCAGCTTACGGTCACTGCCTCTAGAGCAGTACTTC.

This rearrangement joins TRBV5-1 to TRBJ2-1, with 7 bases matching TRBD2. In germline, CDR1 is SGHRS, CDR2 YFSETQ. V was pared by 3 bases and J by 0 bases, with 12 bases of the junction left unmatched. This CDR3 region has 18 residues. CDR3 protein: CASSWPLASGPSYNEQFF. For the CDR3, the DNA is TGCGCCAGCAGCTGGCCCCTAGCTAGCGGCCCCTCCTACAATGAGCAGTTCTTC.

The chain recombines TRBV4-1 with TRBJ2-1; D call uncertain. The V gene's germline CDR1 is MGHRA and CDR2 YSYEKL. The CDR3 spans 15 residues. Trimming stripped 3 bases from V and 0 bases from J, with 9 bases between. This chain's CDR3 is CASSHSLSSYNEQFF. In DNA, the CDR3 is TGCGCCAGCAGCCACTCCCTGAGCTCCTACAATGAGCAGTTCTTC.

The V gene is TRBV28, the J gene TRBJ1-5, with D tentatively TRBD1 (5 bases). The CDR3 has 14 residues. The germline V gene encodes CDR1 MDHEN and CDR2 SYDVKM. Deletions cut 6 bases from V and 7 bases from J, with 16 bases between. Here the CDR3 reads CASRLRGSGQPQHF. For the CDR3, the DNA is TGTGCCAGCAGGTTAAGGGGATCGGGGCAGCCCCAGCATTTT.

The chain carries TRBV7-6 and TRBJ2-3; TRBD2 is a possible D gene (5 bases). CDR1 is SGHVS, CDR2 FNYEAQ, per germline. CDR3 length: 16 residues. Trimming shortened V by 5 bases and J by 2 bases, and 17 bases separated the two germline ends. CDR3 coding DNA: TGTGCCAGCAGCGCCCGAGGGCGGTATTTCACAGATACGCAGTATTTT. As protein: CASSARGRYFTDTQYF.

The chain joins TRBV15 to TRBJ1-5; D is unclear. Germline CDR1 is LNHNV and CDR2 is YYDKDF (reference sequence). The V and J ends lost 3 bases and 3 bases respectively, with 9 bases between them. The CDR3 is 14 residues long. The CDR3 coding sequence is TGTGCCACCAGCAGTGGACGGTTCAATCAGCCCCAGCATTTT. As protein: CATSSGRFNQPQHF.

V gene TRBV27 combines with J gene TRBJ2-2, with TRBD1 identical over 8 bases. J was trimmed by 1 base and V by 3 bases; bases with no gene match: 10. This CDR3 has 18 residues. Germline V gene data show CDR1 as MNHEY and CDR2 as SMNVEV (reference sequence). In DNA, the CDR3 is TGTGCCAGCAGTTTGAATCCCCCCGGGACAGGGAACACCGGGGAGCTGTTTTTT. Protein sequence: CASSLNPPGTGNTGELFF.

CDR3 residues: CASSEGTNYGYTF. For the CDR3, the DNA is TGTGCCAGCAGCGAAGGGACTAACTATGGCTACACCTTC. V gene TRBV7-3 combines with J gene TRBJ1-2; D not resolved. The CDR3 consists of 13 residues. The germline V and J ends were trimmed by 5 bases and 0 bases, with 7 bases remaining between them. CDR1 is SGHTA and CDR2 is FQGTGA in the germline V gene.

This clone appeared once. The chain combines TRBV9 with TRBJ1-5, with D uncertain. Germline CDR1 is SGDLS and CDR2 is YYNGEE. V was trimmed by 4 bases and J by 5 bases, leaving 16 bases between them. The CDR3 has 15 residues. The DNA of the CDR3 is TGTGCCAGCAGCCCCGGGAGACTTCCCGATCAGCCCCAGCATTTT. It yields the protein CASSPGRLPDQPQHF.

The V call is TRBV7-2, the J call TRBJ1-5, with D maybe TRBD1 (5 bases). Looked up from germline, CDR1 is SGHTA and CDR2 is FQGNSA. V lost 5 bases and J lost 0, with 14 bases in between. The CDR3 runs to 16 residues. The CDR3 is CASSALGGVSNQPQHF. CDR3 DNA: TGTGCCAGCAGCGCGTTGGGGGGGGTTAGCAATCAGCCCCAGCATTTT.

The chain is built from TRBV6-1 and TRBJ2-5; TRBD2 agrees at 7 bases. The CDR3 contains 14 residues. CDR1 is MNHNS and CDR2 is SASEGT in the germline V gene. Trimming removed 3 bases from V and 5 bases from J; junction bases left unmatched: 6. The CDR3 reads CASSDWGRAETQYF. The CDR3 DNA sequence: TGTGCCAGCAGTGATTGGGGGAGGGCGGAGACCCAGTACTTC.

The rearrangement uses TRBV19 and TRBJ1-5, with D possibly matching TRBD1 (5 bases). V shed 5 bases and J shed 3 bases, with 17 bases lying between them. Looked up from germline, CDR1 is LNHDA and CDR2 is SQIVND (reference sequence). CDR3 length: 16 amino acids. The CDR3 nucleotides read TGTGCCAGTAGTTACCCCCCGGGACCGATCAATCAGCCCCAGCATTTT. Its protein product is CASSYPPGPINQPQHF.

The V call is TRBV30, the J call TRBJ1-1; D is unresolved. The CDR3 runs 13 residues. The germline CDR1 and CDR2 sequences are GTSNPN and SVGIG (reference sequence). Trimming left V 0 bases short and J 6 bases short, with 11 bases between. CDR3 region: CAWSVSRGSEAFF. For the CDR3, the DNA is TGTGCCTGGAGTGTAAGTCGTGGGTCTGAAGCTTTCTTT.

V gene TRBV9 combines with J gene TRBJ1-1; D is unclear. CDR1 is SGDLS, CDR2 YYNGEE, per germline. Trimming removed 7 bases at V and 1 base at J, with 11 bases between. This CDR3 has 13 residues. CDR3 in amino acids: CASSPWRNTEAFF. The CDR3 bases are TGTGCCAGCTCCCCCTGGCGGAACACTGAAGCTTTCTTT.

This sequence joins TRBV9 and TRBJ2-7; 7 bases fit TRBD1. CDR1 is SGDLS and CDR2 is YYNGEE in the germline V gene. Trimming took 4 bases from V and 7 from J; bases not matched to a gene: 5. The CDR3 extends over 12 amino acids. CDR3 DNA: TGTGCCAGCAGCCCATCACAGGGGGAGCAGTACTTC. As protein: CASSPSQGEQYF.

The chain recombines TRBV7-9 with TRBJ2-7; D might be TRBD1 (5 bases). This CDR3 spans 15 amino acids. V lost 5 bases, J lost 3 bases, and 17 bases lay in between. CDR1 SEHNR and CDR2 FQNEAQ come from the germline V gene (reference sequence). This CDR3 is CASSTGPIDRYEQYF. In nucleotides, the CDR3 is TGTGCCAGCAGCACAGGTCCCATAGATCGCTACGAGCAGTACTTC.

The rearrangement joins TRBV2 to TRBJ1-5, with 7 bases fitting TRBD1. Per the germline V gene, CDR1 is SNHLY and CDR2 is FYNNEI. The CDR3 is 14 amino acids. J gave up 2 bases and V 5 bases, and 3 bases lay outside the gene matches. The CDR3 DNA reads TGTGCCAGCAGTACCGGACAGGGCAATCAGCCCCAGCATTTT. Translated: CASSTGQGNQPQHF. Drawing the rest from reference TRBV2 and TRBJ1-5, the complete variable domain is EPEVTQTPSHQVTQMGQEVILRCVPISNHLYFYWYRQILGQKVEFLVSFYNNEISEKSEIFDDQFSVERPDGSNFTLKIRSTKLEDSAMYFCASSTGQGNQPQHFGDGTRLSIL.